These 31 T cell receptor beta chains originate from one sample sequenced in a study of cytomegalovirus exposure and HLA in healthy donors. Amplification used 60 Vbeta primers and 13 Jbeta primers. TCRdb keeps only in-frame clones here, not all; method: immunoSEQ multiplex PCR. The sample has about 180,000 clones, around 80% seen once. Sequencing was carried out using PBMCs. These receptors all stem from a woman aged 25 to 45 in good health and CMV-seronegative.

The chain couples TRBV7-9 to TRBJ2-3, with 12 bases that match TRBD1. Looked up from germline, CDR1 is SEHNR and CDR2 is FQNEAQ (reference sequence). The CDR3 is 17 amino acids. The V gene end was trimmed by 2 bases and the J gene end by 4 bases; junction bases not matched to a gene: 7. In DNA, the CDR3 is TGTGCCAGCAGCTTACTTCGGGACAGGGGGCGAGCAGATACGCAGTATTTT. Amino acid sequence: CASSLLRDRGRADTQYF.

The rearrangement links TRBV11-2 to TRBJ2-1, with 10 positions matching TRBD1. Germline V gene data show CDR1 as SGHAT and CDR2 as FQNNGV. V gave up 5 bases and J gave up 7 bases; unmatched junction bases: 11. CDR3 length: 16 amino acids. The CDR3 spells CASSRRQGAMGNEQFF. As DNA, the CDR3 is TGTGCCAGCAGCCGGAGACAGGGGGCGATGGGGAATGAGCAGTTCTTC.

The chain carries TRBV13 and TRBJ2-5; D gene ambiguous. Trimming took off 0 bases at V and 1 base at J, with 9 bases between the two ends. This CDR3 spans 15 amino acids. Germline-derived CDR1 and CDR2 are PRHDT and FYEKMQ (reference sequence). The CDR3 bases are TGTGCCAGCAGCTTAGGTGCCAGAACCCAAGAGACCCAGTACTTC. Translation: CASSLGARTQETQYF. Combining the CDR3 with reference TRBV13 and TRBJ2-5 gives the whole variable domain AAGVIQSPRHLIKEKRETATLKCYPIPRHDTVYWYQQGPGQDPQFLISFYEKMQSDKGSIPDRFSAQQFSDYHSELNMSSLELGDSALYFCASSLGARTQETQYFGPGTRLLVL.

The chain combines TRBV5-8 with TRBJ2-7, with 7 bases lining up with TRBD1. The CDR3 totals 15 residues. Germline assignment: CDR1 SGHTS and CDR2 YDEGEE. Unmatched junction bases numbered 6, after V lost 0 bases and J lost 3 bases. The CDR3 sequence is CASSLGAGGSYEQYF. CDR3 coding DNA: TGTGCCAGCAGCTTGGGGGCAGGGGGAAGCTACGAGCAGTACTTC.

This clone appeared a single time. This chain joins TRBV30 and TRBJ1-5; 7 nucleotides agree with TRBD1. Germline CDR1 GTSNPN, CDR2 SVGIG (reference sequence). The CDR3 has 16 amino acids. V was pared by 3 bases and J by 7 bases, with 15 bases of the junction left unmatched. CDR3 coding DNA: TGTGCCTGGAGCGGACAGGACGCTAGGAGGGGACAGCCCCAGCATTTT. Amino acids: CAWSGQDARRGQPQHF.

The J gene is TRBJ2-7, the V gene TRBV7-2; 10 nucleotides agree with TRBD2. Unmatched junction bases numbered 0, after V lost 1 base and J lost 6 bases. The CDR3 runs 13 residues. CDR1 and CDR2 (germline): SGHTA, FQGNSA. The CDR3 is CASSLVAGGEQYF. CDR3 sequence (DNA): TGTGCCAGCAGCTTAGTAGCGGGGGGCGAGCAGTACTTC. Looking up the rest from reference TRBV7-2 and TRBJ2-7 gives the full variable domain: GAGVSQSPSNKVTEKGKDVELRCDPISGHTALYWYRQSLGQGLEFLIYFQGNSAPDKSGLPSDRFSAERTGGSVSTLTIQRTQQEDSAVYLCASSLVAGGEQYFGPGTRLTVT.

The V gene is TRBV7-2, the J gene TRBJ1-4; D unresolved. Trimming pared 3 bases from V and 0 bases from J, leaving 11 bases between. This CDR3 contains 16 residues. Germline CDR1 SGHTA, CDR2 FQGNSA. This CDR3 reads CASSFSRATTNEKLFF. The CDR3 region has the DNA TGTGCCAGCAGCTTTTCGAGGGCCACAACTAATGAAAAACTGTTTTTT. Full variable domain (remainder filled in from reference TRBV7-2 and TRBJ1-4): GAGVSQSPSNKVTEKGKDVELRCDPISGHTALYWYRQSLGQGLEFLIYFQGNSAPDKSGLPSDRFSAERTGGSVSTLTIQRTQQEDSAVYLCASSFSRATTNEKLFFGSGTQLSVL.

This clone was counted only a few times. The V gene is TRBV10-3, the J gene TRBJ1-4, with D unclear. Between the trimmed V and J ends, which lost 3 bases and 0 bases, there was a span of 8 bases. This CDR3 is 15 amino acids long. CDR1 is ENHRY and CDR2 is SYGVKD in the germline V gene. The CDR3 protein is CAISDGGATNEKLFF. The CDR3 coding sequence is TGTGCCATCAGTGACGGCGGCGCAACTAATGAAAAACTGTTTTTT.

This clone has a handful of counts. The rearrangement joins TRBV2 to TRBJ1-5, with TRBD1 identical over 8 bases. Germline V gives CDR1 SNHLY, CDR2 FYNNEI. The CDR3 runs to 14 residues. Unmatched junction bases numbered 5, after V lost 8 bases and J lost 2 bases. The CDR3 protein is CASGSQGGNQPQHF. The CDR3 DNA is TGTGCCAGCGGCTCACAGGGGGGCAATCAGCCCCAGCATTTT. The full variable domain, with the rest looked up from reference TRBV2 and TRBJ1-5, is EPEVTQTPSHQVTQMGQEVILRCVPISNHLYFYWYRQILGQKVEFLVSFYNNEISEKSEIFDDQFSVERPDGSNFTLKIRSTKLEDSAMYFCASGSQGGNQPQHFGDGTRLSIL.

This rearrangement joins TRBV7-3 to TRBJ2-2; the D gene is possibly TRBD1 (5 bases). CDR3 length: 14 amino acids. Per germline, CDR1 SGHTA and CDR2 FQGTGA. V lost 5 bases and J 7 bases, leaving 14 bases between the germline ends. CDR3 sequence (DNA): TGTGCCAGCAGCCCATGGCAAGGGGACGGGGAGCTGTTTTTT. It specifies CASSPWQGDGELFF.

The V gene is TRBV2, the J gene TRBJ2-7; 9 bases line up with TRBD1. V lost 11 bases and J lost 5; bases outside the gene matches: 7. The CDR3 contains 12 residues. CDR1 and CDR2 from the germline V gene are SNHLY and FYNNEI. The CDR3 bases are TGTGCCGGGACCGGGACAGGGAACGAGCAGTACTTC. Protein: CAGTGTGNEQYF.

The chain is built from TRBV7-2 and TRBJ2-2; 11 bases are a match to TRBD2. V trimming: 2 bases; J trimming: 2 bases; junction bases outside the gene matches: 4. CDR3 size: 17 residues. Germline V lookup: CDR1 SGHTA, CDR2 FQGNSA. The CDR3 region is CASSLLAGGYNTGELFF. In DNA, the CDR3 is TGTGCCAGCAGCTTACTAGCGGGGGGATATAACACCGGGGAGCTGTTTTTT.

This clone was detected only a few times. This chain's CDR3 is CASSFTGDPQHF. The CDR3 DNA sequence: TGTGCCAGCAGTTTTACGGGTGATCCCCAGCATTTT. The chain joins TRBV27 to TRBJ1-5; D not certain. Germline values: CDR1 MNHEY, CDR2 SMNVEV (reference sequence). This CDR3 contains 12 residues. V was cut by 3 bases and J by 10 bases, with 10 bases left in between.

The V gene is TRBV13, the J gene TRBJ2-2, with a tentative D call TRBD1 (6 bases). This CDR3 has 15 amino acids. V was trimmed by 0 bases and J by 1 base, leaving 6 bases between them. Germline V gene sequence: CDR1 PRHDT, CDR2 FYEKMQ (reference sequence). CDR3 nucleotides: TGTGCCAGCAGCTTAGGACAGGGGAACACCGGGGAGCTGTTTTTT. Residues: CASSLGQGNTGELFF.

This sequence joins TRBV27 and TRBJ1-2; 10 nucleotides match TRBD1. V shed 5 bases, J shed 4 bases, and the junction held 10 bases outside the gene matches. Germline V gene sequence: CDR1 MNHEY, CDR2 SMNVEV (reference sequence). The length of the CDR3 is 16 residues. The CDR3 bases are TGTGCCAGCAGTCTAACCCGAGGGACAGGGGTCTATGGCTACACCTTC. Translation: CASSLTRGTGVYGYTF.

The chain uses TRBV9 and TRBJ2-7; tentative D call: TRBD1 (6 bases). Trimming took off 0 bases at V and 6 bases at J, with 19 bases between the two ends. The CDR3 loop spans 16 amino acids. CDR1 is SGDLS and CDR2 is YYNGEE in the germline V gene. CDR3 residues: CASSVAWGPLSGEQYF. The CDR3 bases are TGTGCCAGCAGCGTAGCGTGGGGGCCCTTATCGGGCGAGCAGTACTTC.

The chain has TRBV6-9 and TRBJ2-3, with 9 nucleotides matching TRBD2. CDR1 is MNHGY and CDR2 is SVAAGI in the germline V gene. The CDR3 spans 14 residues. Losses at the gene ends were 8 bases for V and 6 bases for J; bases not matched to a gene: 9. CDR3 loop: CASYSGGEGDTQYF. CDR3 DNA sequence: TGTGCCAGCTATAGCGGGGGAGAGGGGGATACGCAGTATTTT.

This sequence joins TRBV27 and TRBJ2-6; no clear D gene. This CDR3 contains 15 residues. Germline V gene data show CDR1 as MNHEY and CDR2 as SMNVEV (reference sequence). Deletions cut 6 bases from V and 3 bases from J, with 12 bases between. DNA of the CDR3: TGTGCCAGCAGAGGCAGGTCTTATGGGGCCAACGTCCTGACTTTC. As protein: CASRGRSYGANVLTF.

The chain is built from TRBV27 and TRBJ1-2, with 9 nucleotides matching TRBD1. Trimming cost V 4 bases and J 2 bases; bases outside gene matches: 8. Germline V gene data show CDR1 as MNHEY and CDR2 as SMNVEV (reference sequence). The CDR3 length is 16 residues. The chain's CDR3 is CASSYRSGTGNYGYTF. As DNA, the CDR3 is TGTGCCAGCAGTTACCGATCCGGGACAGGGAACTATGGCTACACCTTC.

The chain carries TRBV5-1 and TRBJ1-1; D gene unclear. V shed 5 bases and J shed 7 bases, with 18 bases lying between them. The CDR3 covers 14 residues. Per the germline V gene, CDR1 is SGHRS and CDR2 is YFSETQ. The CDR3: CASSFALLSLEAFF. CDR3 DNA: TGCGCCAGCAGTTTTGCGCTTCTATCACTTGAAGCTTTCTTT.

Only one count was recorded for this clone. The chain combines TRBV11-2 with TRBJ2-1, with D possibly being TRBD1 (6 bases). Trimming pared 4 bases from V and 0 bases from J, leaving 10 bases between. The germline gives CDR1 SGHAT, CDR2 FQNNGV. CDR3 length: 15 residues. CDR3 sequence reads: CASSSTGISYNEQFF. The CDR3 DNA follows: TGTGCCAGCAGCTCGACAGGTATCTCCTACAATGAGCAGTTCTTC. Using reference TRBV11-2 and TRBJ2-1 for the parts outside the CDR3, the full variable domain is EAGVAQSPRYKIIEKRQSVAFWCNPISGHATLYWYQQILGQGPKLLIQFQNNGVVDDSQLPKDRFSAERLKGVDSTLKIQPAKLEDSAVYLCASSSTGISYNEQFFGPGTRLTVL.

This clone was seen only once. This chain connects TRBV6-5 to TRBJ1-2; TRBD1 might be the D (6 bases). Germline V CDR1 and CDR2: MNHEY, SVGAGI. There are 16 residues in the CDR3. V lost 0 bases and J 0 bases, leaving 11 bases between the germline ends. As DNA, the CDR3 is TGTGCCAGCAGTTACTCGGGCAGGGGAACTAACTATGGCTACACCTTC. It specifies CASSYSGRGTNYGYTF.

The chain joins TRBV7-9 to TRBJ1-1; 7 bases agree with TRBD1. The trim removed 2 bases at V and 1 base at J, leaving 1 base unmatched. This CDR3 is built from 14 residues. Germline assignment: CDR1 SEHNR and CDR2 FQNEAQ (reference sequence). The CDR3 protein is CASSLRTGNTEAFF. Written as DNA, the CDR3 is TGTGCCAGCAGCTTACGGACAGGGAACACTGAAGCTTTCTTT.

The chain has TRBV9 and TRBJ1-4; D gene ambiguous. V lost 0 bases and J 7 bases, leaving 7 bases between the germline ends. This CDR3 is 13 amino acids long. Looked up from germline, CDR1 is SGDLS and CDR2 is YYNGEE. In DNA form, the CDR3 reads TGTGCCAGCAGCGTAGAGCCATCTGAAAAACTGTTTTTT. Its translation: CASSVEPSEKLFF.

DNA of the CDR3: TGTGCCAGCAGTAAAACCGGGTCCCACACTGAAGCTTTCTTT. It codes for CASSKTGSHTEAFF. The chain has TRBV7-2 and TRBJ1-1; D call uncertain. The germline V gene has CDR1 SGHTA and CDR2 FQGNSA. V lost 6 bases and J lost 3, with 14 bases in between. The CDR3 runs 14 residues.

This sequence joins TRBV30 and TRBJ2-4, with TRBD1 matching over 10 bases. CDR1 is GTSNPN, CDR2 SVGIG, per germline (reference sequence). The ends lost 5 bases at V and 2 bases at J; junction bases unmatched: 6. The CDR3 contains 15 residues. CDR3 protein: CAWEGQGLPKNIQYF. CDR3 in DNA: TGTGCCTGGGAGGGACAGGGGCTACCCAAAAACATTCAGTACTTC.

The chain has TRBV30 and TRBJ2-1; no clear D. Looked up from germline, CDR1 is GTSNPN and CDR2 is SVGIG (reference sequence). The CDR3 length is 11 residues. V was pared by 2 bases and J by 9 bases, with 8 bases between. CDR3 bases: TGTGCCTGGAGTCCCCAGATTGAGCAGTTCTTC. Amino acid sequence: CAWSPQIEQFF.

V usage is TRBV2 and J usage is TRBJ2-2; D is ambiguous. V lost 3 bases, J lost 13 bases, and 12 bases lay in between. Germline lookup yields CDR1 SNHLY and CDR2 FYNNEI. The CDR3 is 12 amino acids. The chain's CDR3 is CASSDYPPGLFF. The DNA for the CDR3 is TGTGCCAGCAGTGATTATCCTCCAGGGCTGTTTTTT.

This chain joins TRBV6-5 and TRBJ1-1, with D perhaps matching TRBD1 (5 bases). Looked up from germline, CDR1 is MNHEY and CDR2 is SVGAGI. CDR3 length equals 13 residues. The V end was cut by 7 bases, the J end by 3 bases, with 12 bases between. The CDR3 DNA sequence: TGTGCCAGCACCGGGGGGGGAGACACTGAAGCTTTCTTT. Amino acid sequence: CASTGGGDTEAFF.

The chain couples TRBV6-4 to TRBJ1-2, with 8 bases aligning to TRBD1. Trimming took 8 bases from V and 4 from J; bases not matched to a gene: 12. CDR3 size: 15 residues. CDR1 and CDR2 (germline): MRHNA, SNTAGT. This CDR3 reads CASLGYRGRLYGYTF. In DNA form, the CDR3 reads TGTGCCAGCCTAGGTTACAGGGGGAGGCTCTATGGCTACACCTTC.

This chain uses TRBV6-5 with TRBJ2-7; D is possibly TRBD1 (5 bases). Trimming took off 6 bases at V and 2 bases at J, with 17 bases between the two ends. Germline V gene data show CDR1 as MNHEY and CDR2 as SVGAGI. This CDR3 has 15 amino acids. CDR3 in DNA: TGTGCCAGCAGCAGAAGCAGGGTTCGGGCCTACGAGCAGTACTTC. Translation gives CASSRSRVRAYEQYF.